A single sample is the source of the 22 T cell receptor beta chains below, sequenced in a study of blood T cells in healthy people across ages. Then a second PCR, running about 6 to 12 cycles, was carried out with a sample-barcoded 5' primer and a J-beta primer mix. TCRdb re-called the 5' RACE reads with MiXCR, one entry per CDR3 protein. This table holds roughly 1 million distinct CDR3 sequences, approximately 25% found once. The sample was also reused in another study, on T cells of mothers and their children.

Sequences were obtained from blood. These receptors all stem from a girl aged 2 to 9 in good health.

The chain links TRBV20-1 to TRBJ2-5; D is uncertain. The J call may not be correct, given that the DNA end is closer to TRBJ2-7. The germline gives CDR1 DFQATT, CDR2 SNEGSKA (reference sequence). CDR3 length: 13 residues. The CDR3 nucleotides are TGCAGTGCTAGAGACATAGGTCTCTACGAGCAGTACTTC. It translates to CSARDIGLYEQYF.

The chain is built from TRBV5-1 and TRBJ2-5; D not certain. The V end lost 0 bases, the J end lost 2 bases, and 11 bases lay between the germline ends. The CDR3 loop spans 15 amino acids. Germline CDR1 reads SGHRS; CDR2 reads YFSETQ. The CDR3 is CASSLVSAVQETQYF. In nucleotides, the CDR3 is TGCGCCAGCAGCTTGGTATCGGCAGTTCAAGAGACCCAGTACTTC.

This clonotype was counted at least ten times. V usage is TRBV6-2 or TRBV6-3 and J usage is TRBJ2-7, with 9 bases aligning to TRBD2. This CDR3 is built from 13 residues. The junction had 4 bases not matched to a gene; V was cut back by 5 bases and J by 5 bases. In germline, CDR1 is MNHEY, CDR2 SVGEGT. The CDR3 is CASSIGLANEQYF. As DNA, the CDR3 is TGTGCCAGCAGTATCGGACTAGCGAACGAGCAGTACTTC.

This clonotype has just a few counts. The chain is built from TRBV29-1 and TRBJ2-1; 11 bases are a match to TRBD2. Germline V lookup: CDR1 SQVTM, CDR2 ANQGSEA. The CDR3 runs to 12 residues. Trimming removed 7 bases from V and 8 bases from J; junction bases left unmatched: 4. As DNA, the CDR3 is TGCAGCGCCGCGGGACTAGCGGATGAGCAGTTCTTC. This codes for CSAAGLADEQFF.

The table lists this clonotype with a count of one. The rearrangement links TRBV4-3 to TRBJ1-4; no clear D gene. V was trimmed by 1 base and J by 4 bases, leaving 10 bases between them. Germline CDR1 LGHNA, CDR2 YSLEER. The CDR3 runs to 15 residues. The CDR3 DNA is TGCGCCAGCAGCCAAGGAGGTGGCTATAATGAAAAACTGTTTTTT. As protein: CASSQGGGYNEKLFF.

V usage is TRBV29-1 and J usage is TRBJ1-1; the match to TRBD1 covers 7 bases. V lost 4 bases and J lost 4; bases outside the gene matches: 3. This CDR3 comprises 12 residues. Per the germline V gene, CDR1 is SQVTM and CDR2 is ANQGSEA. DNA of the CDR3: TGCAGCGTTGTCAGGGGGGGCACTGAAGCTTTCTTT. It is translated as CSVVRGGTEAFF.

This clonotype occurred a few times. The chain combines TRBV2 with TRBJ2-5; 9 bases agree with TRBD2. The J call may be in error: the DNA end matches TRBJ2-7 better. The length of the CDR3 is 14 residues. The germline gives CDR1 SNHLY, CDR2 FYNNEI. CDR3 residues: CASSEGLAVVEQYF. CDR3 nucleotides: TGTGCCAGCAGTGAAGGACTAGCGGTCGTCGAGCAGTACTTC.

This CDR3 reads CASSPSGWDTDTQYF. In nucleotides, the CDR3 is TGTGCCAGCAGCCCGTCAGGGTGGGACACAGATACGCAGTATTTT. The gene calls are TRBV6-5 and TRBJ2-3, with D perhaps matching TRBD1 (5 bases). The CDR3 covers 15 residues. The V and J ends lost 6 bases and 2 bases respectively, with 15 bases between them. Germline CDR1 is MNHEY and CDR2 is SVGAGI.

This clonotype has just a few counts. Since the CDR3 does not end with the conserved phenylalanine or tryptophan, this likely comes from a read error. The chain couples TRBV7-9 to TRBJ2-1; 7 nucleotides align to TRBD2. V shed 5 bases and J 7 bases; nucleotides not matched to a gene: 11. CDR3 length equals 15 residues. The germline gives CDR1 SEHNR, CDR2 FQNEAQ (reference sequence). The CDR3, as DNA: TGTGCCAGCAGCGCGCGCGGGGGAGCGATGAATGAGCAGTTCCTC. As protein: CASSARGGAMNEQFL.

This chain connects TRBV2 to TRBJ1-1; 9 nucleotides match TRBD1. The CDR3 length is 14 residues. Germline values: CDR1 SNHLY, CDR2 FYNNEI. Unmatched junction bases numbered 9, after V lost 8 bases and J lost 5 bases. CDR3 DNA sequence: TGTGCCAGCGGCGCAGACAGGGGGATTACTGAAGCTTTCTTT. Its translation: CASGADRGITEAFF.

This chain links TRBV6-4 with TRBJ2-1, with 8 bases fitting TRBD2. After removal of 5 bases from V and 7 bases from J, the junction contained 7 bases not matched to a gene. This CDR3 has 14 residues. Germline assignment: CDR1 MRHNA and CDR2 SNTAGT. CDR3 DNA sequence: TGTGCCAGCAGTAGGAGCGGGAGTTCAAATGAGCAGTTCTTC. It yields the protein CASSRSGSSNEQFF.

This chain connects TRBV20-1 to TRBJ2-1, with a tentative D call TRBD2 (6 bases). The ends were cut back, 3 bases at V and 4 bases at J, with 13 bases in the middle. There are 14 residues in the CDR3. CDR1 is DFQATT and CDR2 is SNEGSKA in the germline V gene (reference sequence). The CDR3 nucleotides are TGCAGTGCTAGCCGGGAGTATTCGTACAATGAGCAGTTCTTC. The encoded protein is CSASREYSYNEQFF.

This clonotype was counted a few times. The CDR3 nucleotides read TGTGCTAGTGGTCCACGGAGAGCGGGAGAAGGAGAGACCCAGTACTTC. Translation: CASGPRRAGEGETQYF. The genes are TRBV12-5 and TRBJ2-5; 8 bases line up with TRBD2. This CDR3 has 16 residues. V was pared by 5 bases and J by 4 bases, with 12 bases of the junction left unmatched. From germline, CDR1 is LGHNT and CDR2 FRNRAP. Supplemented by reference TRBV12-5 and TRBJ2-5, the full variable domain reads DARVTQTPRHKVTEMGQEVTMRCQPILGHNTVFWYRQTMMQGLELLAYFRNRAPLDDSGMPKDRFSAEMPDATLATLKIQPSEPRDSAVYFCASGPRRAGEGETQYFGPGTRLLVL.

Regarding this clonotype: The junction and the germline gene differ at one end; a read error may be behind it. The chain links TRBV7-7 to TRBJ2-5, with 7 positions matching TRBD1. Germline V gives CDR1 SSHAT, CDR2 FNYEAQ (reference sequence). The CDR3 is 14 amino acids. The CDR3 reads CASSATGPKETQYF. DNA for the CDR3: TGTGCTAGCAGCGCGACAGGGCCCAAAGAGACCCAGTACTTC.

J is TRBJ2-5 and V is TRBV20-1, with D perhaps matching TRBD1 (6 bases). This CDR3 region has 14 residues. V was cut by 3 bases and J by 0 bases, with 11 bases left in between. Germline CDR1 and CDR2: DFQATT and SNEGSKA (reference sequence). This chain's CDR3 is CSARGDINQETQYF. In DNA form, the CDR3 reads TGCAGTGCTAGGGGGGACATAAACCAAGAGACCCAGTACTTC.

This clonotype turned up a few times. The chain recombines TRBV20-1 with TRBJ1-1; D gene unclear. V was pared by 4 bases and J by 1 base, with 13 bases between. Germline V CDR1 and CDR2: DFQATT, SNEGSKA (reference sequence). The CDR3 runs to 14 residues. CDR3 DNA: TGCAGTGCTATAGGAGGACGGAGGAACACTGAAGCTTTCTTT. This sequence encodes CSAIGGRRNTEAFF.

CDR3 in amino acids: CASSKRWKATGNTIYF. In nucleotides, the CDR3 is TGTGCCAGCAGCAAAAGGTGGAAAGCTACTGGAAACACCATATATTTT. The chain recombines TRBV21-1 with TRBJ1-3. TRBV21-1 is tagged as a pseudogene. The CDR3 contains 16 residues.

This rearrangement joins TRBV24-1 to TRBJ2-6, with TRBD1 as a possible D gene (6 bases). V dropped 1 base and J dropped 1 base, with 13 bases sitting between them. The germline V gene encodes CDR1 KGHDR and CDR2 SFDVKD. CDR3 length equals 18 residues. The DNA of the CDR3 is TGTGCCACCAGTGATTTACAGGGAGTTTTATCTGGGGCCAACGTCCTGACTTTC. Protein sequence: CATSDLQGVLSGANVLTF.

In nucleotides, the CDR3 is TGTGCCAGCTCAACCGTAATAGCGGGAGCGGATGAGACCCAGTACTTC. It is translated as CASSTVIAGADETQYF. The chain combines TRBV18 with TRBJ2-5; 9 bases map to TRBD2. The CDR3 totals 16 residues. CDR1 is KGHSH and CDR2 is LQKENI in the germline V gene. V shed 5 bases, J shed 5 bases, and the junction held 12 bases outside the gene matches.

A single count supports this clonotype. V and J are TRBV7-8 and TRBJ2-5; 11 bases fit TRBD2. V was pared by 0 bases and J by 9 bases, with 9 bases of the junction left unmatched. Germline V lookup: CDR1 SGHVS, CDR2 FQNEAQ. This CDR3 has 16 amino acids. CDR3 coding DNA: TGTGCCAGCAGCTTAGCGGTAGCGGGAGGGCCGGGGTCCCAGTACTTC. This gives the protein CASSLAVAGGPGSQYF.

This clonotype was seen a few times. The chain joins TRBV6-2 or TRBV6-3 to TRBJ2-1, with D tentatively TRBD1 (5 bases). V shed 8 bases and J shed 3 bases, with 11 bases lying between them. This CDR3 has 13 residues. Germline CDR1 and CDR2: MNHEY and SVGEGT. The CDR3 here is CASGAPGYNEQFF. In DNA, the CDR3 is TGTGCCAGCGGGGCCCCAGGCTACAATGAGCAGTTCTTC.

This clonotype was observed a handful of times. The chain joins TRBV7-6 to TRBJ1-3, with no clear D. V lost 8 bases, J lost 1 base, and 15 bases lay in between. The length of the CDR3 is 15 residues. CDR1 is SGHVS and CDR2 is FNYEAQ in the germline V gene. CDR3 in DNA: TGTGCCAGCGGTGGTTCGAGAGGTTCTGGAAACACCATATATTTT. Translated: CASGGSRGSGNTIYF.